This T cell receptor (beta chain) was captured by sequencing in a study of cytomegalovirus exposure and HLA in healthy donors. For the study at large: Most donors, roughly 82% of some 400 genotyped, fell in the Caucasian-associated ancestry cluster. Findings of the study overall: Segments of the TCR beta V type were, in most cases, productive about 87% or about 30% of the time in an earlier analysis. The study recorded 150 to 200 TCR beta chains that were cytomegalovirus-associated.

Of note for this clone: Its antigen is currently unknown.

Donors in the study were healthy people who gave bone marrow. Primers: 60 Vbeta forward and 13 Jbeta reverse. Data came from immunoSEQ multiplex PCR; TCRdb stores just in-frame clones and leaves some out. The table shows more than 150,000 clones, with roughly nine tenths occurring only once. CDR1 is LGHNA, CDR2 YNFKEQ, per germline. This CDR3 region has 15 residues. The clonotype comes from a girl under three years old in good health and CMV-seronegative. The V call is TRBV4-2, the J call TRBJ2-5; 8 nucleotides align to TRBD1. The J call is uncertain, as TRBJ2-7 better fits the DNA end. Sequenced input: PBMCs. The CDR3 DNA reads TGTGCCAGCAGCCAACCTGGGACAGGACGTCGCGAGCAGTACTTC. It translates to CASSQPGTGRREQYF.